This TCR beta chain was recorded in a study of shared clonotypes between healthy human individuals. Across the whole study: Per donor, three plates held CD4 naive cells, three held CD4 memory, two held CD8 naive and one held CD8 memory.

Each donor was a Caucasian adult residing in Nashville, Tennessee. The CDR3 contains 16 residues. The ends were cut back, 4 bases at V and 1 base at J, with 14 bases in the middle. Germline CDR1 is MDHEN and CDR2 is SYDVKM. Clones were sequenced by immunoSEQ multiplex PCR, and TCRdb holds only the in-frame ones, with some missing. The sample gives a few million clones, more than 90% of which show up once; over 0.12% is in the top ten. This rearrangement joins TRBV28 to TRBJ2-1; D unclear. This TCR came from a man aged 18 to 35 in good health. Sample: naive CD4+ T cells sorted from blood. Regarding subset: CD45RA+ positively selected. DNA of the CDR3: TGTGCCAGCAGTTCCTATAGGGCGAAGTCCTACAATGAGCAGTTCTTC. This codes for CASSSYRAKSYNEQFF.